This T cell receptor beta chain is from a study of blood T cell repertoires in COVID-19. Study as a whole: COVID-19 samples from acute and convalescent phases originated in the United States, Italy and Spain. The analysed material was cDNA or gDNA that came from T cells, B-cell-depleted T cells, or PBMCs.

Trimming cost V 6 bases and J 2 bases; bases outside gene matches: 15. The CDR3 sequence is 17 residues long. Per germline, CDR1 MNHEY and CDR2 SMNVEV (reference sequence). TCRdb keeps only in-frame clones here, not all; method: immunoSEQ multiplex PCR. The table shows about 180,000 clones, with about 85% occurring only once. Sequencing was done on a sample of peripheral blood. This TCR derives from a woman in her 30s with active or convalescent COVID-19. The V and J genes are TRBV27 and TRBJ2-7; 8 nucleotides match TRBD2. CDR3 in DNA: TGTGCCAGCAGCTCTCTCATAGGGGCGGGAGGCACCTACGAGCAGTACTTC. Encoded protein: CASSSLIGAGGTYEQYF.